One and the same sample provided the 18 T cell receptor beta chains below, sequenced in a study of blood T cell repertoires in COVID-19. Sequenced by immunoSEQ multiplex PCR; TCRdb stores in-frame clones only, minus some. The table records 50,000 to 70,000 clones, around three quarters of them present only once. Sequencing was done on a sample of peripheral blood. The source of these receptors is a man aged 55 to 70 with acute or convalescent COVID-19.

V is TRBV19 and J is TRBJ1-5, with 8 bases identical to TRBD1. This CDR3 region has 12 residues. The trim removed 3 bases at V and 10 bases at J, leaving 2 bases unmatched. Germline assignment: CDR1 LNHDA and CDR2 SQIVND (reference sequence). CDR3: CASSIGTGPQHF. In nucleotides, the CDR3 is TGTGCCAGTAGTATTGGGACAGGACCCCAGCATTTT.

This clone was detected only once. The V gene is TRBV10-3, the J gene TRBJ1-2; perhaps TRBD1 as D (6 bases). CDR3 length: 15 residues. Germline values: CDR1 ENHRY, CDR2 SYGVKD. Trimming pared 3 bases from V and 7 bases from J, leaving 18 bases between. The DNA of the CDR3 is TGTGCCATCAGTGATGCCCGGGACAACTCCGCTGGCTACACCTTC. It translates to CAISDARDNSAGYTF.

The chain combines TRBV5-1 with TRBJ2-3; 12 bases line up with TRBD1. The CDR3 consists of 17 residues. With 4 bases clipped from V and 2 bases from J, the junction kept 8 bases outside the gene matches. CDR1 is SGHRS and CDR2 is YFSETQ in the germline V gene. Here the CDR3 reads CASSKEGTGGFTDTQYF. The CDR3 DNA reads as TGCGCCAGCAGCAAAGAGGGGACAGGGGGCTTCACAGATACGCAGTATTTT.

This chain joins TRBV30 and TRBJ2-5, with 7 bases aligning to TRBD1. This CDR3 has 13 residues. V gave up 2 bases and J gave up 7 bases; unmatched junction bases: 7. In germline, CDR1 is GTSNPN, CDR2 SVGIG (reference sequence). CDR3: CAWSPQGVLTQYF. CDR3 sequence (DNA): TGTGCCTGGAGTCCCCAGGGGGTTCTGACCCAGTACTTC.

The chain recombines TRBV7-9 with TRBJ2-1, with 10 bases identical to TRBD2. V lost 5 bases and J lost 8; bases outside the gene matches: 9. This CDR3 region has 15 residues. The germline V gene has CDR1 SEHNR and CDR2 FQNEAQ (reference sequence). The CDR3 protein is CASSPSSGSIYEQFF. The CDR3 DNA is TGTGCCAGCAGCCCATCTAGCGGGAGTATCTATGAGCAGTTCTTC.

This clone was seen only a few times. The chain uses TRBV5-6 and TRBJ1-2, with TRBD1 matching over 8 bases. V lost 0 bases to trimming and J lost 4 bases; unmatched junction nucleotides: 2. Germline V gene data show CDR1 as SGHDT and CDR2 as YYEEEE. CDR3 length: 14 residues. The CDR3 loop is CASSLGTGSYGYTF. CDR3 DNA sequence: TGTGCCAGCAGCTTGGGGACAGGGTCCTATGGCTACACCTTC.

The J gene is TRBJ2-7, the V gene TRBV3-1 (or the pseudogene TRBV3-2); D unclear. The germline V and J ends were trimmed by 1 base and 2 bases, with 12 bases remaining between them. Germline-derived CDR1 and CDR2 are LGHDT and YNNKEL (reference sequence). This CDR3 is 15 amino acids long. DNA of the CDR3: TGTGCCAGCAGCCAAGTTCCCTCCTACGCCTACGAGCAGTACTTC. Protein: CASSQVPSYAYEQYF.

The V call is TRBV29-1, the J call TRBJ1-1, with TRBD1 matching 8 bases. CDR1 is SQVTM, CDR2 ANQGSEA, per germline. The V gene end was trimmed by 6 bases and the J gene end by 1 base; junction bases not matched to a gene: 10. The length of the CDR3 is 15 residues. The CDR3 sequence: CSVVTGGRKNTEAFF. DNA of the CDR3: TGCAGCGTGGTAACAGGGGGACGGAAGAACACTGAAGCTTTCTTT.

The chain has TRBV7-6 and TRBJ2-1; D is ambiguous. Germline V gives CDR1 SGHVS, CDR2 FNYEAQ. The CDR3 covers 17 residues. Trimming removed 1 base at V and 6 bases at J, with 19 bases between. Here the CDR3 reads CASSLVASWNQPNEQFF. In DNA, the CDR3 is TGTGCCAGCAGCTTAGTGGCTAGTTGGAACCAACCCAATGAGCAGTTCTTC.

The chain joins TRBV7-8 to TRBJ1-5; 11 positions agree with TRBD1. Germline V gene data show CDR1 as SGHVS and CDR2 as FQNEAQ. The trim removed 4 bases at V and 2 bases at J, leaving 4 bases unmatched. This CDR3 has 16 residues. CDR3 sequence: CASSWTGGAGNQPQHF. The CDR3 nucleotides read TGTGCCAGCAGCTGGACAGGGGGCGCGGGCAATCAGCCCCAGCATTTT.

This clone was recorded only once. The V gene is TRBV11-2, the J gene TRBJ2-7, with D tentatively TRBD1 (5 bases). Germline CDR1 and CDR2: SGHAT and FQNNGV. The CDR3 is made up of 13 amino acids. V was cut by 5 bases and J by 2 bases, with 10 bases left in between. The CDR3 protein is CASSPQGAYEQYF. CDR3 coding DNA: TGTGCCAGCAGCCCCCAGGGCGCCTACGAGCAGTACTTC.

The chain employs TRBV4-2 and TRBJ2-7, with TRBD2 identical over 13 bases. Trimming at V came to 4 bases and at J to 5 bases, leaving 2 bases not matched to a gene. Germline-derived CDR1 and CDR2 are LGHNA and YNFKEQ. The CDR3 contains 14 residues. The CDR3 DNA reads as TGTGCCAGCAGCCGGGGACTAGCGGGAAACGAGCAGTACTTC. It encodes CASSRGLAGNEQYF.

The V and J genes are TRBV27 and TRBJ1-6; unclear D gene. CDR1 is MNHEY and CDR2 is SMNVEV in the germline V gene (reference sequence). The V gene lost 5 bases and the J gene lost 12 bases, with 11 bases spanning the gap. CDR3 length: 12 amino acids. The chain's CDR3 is CASSERLGPLHF. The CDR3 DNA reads TGTGCCAGCAGTGAGCGTCTCGGACCCCTCCACTTT.

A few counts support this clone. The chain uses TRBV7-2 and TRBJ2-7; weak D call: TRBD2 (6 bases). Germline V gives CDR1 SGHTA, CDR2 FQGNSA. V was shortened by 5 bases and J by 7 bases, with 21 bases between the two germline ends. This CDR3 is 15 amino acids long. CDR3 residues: CASSPGETFRIEQYF. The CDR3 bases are TGTGCCAGCAGCCCGGGGGAGACCTTCAGGATTGAGCAGTACTTC.

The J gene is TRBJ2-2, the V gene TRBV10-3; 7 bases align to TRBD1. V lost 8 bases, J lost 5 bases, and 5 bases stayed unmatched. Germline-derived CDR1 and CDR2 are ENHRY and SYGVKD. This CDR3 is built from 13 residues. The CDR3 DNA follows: TGTGCCATCCAGGGGGACGATACCGGGGAGCTGTTTTTT. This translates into CAIQGDDTGELFF.

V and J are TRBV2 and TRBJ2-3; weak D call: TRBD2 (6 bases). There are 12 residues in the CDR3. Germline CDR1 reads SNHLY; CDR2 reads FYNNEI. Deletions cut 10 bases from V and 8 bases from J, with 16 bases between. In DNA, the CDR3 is TGTGCCACACGGACTGGGCGGGGTACGCAGTATTTT. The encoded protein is CATRTGRGTQYF.

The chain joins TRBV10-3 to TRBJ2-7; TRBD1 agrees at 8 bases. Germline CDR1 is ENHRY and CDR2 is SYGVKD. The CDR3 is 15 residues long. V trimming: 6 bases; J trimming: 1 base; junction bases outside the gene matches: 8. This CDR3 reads CAIRPPGGASYEQYF. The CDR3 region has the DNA TGTGCCATCAGACCGCCAGGGGGCGCGTCCTACGAGCAGTACTTC.

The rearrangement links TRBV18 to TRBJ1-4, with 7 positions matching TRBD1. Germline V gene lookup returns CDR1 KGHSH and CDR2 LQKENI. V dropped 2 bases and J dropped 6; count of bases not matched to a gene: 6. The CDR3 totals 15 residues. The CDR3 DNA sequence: TGTGCCAGCTCACCAGCGACAGGGACGGATGAAAAACTGTTTTTT. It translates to CASSPATGTDEKLFF.